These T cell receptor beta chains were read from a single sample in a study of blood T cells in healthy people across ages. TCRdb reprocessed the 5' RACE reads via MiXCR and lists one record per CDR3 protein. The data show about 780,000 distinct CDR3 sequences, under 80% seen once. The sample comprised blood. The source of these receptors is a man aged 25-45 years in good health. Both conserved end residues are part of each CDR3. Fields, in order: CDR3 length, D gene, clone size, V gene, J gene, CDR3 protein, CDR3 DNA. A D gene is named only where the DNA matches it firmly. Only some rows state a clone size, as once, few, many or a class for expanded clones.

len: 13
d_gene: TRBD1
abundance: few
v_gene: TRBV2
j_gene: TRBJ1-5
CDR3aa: CATGATGNQPQHF
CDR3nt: TGTGCGACAGGGGCGACGGGAAATCAGCCCCAGCATTTT

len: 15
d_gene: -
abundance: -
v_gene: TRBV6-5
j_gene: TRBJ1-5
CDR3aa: CASSYSGASNQPQHF
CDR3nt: TGTGCCAGCAGTTACTCAGGCGCCAGCAATCAGCCCCAGCATTTT

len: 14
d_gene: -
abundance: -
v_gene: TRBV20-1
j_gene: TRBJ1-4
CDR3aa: CSATWHSTNEKLFF
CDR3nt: TGCAGTGCTACCTGGCACTCAACTAATGAAAAACTGTTTTTT

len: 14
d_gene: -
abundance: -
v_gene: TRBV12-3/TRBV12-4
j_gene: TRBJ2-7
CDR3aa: CASSFGGPDYEQYF
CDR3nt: TGTGCCAGCAGTTTCGGAGGGCCCGACTACGAGCAGTACTTC

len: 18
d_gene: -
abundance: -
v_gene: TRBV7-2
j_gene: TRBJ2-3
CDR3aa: CASSLGPGGVAGTDTQYF
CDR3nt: TGTGCCAGCAGCTTAGGCCCGGGGGGCGTCGCAGGCACAGATACGCAGTATTTT

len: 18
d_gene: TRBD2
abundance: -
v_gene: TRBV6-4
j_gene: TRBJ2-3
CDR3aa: CASSDSSGTSGGADTQYF
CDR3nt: TGTGCCAGCAGTGACTCATCCGGGACTAGCGGGGGGGCCGATACGCAGTATTTT

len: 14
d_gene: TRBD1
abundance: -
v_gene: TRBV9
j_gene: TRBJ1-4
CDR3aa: CASSQQGINEKLFF
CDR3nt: TGTGCCAGCAGCCAACAGGGGATTAATGAAAAACTGTTTTTT

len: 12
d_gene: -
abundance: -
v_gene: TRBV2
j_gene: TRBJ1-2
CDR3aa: CASRETDYGYTF
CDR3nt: TGTGCCAGCAGGGAGACGGATTATGGCTACACCTTC

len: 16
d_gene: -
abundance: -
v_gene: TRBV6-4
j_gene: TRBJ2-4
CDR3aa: CASSPDSYLAKNIQYF
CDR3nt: TGTGCCAGCAGTCCCGACAGCTACCTAGCCAAAAACATTCAGTACTTC

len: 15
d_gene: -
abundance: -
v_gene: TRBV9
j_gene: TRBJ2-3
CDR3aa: CASSPQADNTDTQYF
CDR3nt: TGTGCCAGCAGCCCCCAGGCGGACAACACAGATACGCAGTATTTT

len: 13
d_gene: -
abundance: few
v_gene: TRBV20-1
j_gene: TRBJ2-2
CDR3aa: CSAPGSNTGELFF
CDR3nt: TGCAGTGCTCCCGGTTCGAACACCGGGGAGCTGTTTTTT

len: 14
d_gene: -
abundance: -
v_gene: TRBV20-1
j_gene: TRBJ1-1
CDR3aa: CSGERRRGRGEAFF
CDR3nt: TGCAGTGGAGAGAGGAGAAGGGGTAGGGGTGAAGCTTTCTTT

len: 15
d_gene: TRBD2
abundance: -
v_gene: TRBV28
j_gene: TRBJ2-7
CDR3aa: CASSLWGLAGYEQYF
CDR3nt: TGTGCCAGCAGTTTATGGGGACTAGCGGGATACGAGCAGTACTTC

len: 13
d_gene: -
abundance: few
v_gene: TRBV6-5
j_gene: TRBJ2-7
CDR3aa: CASSDSTDYEQYF
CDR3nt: TGTGCCAGCAGTGACTCGACGGACTACGAGCAGTACTTC

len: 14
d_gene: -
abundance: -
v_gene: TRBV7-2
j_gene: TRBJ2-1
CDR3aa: CASSLAWGYNEQFF
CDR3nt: TGTGCCAGCAGTTTAGCGTGGGGGTACAATGAGCAGTTCTTC

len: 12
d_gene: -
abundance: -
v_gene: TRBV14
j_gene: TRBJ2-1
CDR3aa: CASSQRYYEQFF
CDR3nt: TGTGCCAGCAGCCAAAGGTACTATGAGCAGTTCTTC

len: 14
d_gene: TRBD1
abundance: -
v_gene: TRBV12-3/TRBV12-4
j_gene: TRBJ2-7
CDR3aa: CASSRSGQGYEQYF
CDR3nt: TGTGCCAGCAGTCGCTCGGGACAGGGGTACGAGCAGTACTTC

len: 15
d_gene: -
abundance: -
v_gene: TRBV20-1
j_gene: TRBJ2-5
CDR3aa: CSAAVGDRLQETQYF
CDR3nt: TGCAGTGCGGCCGTGGGGGATAGGCTGCAAGAGACCCAGTACTTC

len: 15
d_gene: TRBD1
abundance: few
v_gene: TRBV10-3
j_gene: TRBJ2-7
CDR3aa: CAISTTGTGTYEQYF
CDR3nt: TGTGCCATCAGCACCACCGGGACAGGGACCTACGAGCAGTACTTC

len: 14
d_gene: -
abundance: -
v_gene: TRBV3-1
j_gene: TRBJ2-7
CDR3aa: CASGGGSAPYEQYF
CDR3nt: TGTGCCAGCGGGGGCGGCAGTGCCCCCTACGAGCAGTACTTC

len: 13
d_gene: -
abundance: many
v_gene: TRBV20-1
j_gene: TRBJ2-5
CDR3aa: CSARVGSQETQYF
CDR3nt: TGCAGTGCTAGAGTGGGCAGTCAAGAGACCCAGTACTTC

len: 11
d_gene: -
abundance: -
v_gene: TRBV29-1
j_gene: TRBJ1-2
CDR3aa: CSVEVSGGYTF
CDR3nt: TGCAGCGTTGAAGTTTCGGGAGGCTACACCTTC

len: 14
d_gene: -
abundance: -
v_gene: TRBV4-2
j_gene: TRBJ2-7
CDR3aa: CASSQEYLALEQYF
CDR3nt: TGTGCCAGCAGCCAAGAATATCTAGCACTCGAGCAGTACTTC

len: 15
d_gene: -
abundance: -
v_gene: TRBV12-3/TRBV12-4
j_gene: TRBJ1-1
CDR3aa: CASSSSPGDPAEAFF
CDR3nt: TGTGCCAGCAGTTCCAGTCCAGGGGACCCTGCTGAAGCTTTCTTT

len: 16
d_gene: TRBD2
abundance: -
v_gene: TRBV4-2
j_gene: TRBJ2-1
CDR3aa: CASSQDWASGGDEQFF
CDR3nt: TGTGCCAGCAGCCAAGATTGGGCTAGCGGGGGGGATGAGCAGTTCTTC

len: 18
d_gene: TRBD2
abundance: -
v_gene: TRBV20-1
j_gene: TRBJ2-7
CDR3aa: CSADTGTSGGLSSYEQYF
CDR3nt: TGCAGTGCTGACACCGGGACTAGCGGGGGGCTAAGCTCCTACGAGCAGTACTTC

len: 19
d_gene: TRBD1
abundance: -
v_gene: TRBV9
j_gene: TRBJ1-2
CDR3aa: CASSVAPSGTGGSTHGYTF
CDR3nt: TGTGCCAGCAGCGTAGCGCCGAGCGGGACAGGGGGTTCTACTCATGGCTACACCTTC

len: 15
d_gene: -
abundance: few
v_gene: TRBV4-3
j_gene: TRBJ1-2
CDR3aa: CASSQERRGAYGYTF
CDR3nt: TGCGCCAGCAGCCAAGAACGACGAGGGGCCTATGGCTACACCTTC

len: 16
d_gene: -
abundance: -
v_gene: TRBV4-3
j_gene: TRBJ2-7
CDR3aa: CASSQERGGFPYEQYF
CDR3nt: TGCGCCAGCAGCCAAGAACGGGGCGGGTTCCCCTACGAGCAGTACTTC

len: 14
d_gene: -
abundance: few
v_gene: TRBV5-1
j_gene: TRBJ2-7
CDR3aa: CASSLRRAPYEQYF
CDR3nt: TGCGCCAGCAGCTTGCGCCGGGCACCCTACGAGCAGTACTTC

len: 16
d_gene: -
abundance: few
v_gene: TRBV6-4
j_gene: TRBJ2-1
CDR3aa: CASSDGQTSSYNEQFF
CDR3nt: TGTGCCAGCAGTGATGGGCAGACGAGCTCCTACAATGAGCAGTTCTTC

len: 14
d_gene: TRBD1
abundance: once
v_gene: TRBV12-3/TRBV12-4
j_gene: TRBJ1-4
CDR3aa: CASSQTPRGEKLFF
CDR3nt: TGTGCCAGCAGCCAAACCCCCAGGGGGGAAAAACTGTTTTTT

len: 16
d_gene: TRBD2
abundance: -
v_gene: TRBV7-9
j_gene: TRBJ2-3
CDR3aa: CASSFSGTSGSGTQYF
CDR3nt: TGTGCCAGCAGCTTCTCCGGGACTAGCGGTTCTGGTACGCAGTATTTT

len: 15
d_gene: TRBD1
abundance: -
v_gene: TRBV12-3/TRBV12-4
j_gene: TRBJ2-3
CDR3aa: CVSRLQGSNTDTQYF
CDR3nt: TGTGTCAGCAGACTACAGGGGTCTAACACAGATACGCAGTATTTT

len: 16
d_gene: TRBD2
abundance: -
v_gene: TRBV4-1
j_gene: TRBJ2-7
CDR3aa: CASSLGAGVSSYEQYF
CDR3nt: TGCGCCAGCAGCCTCGGCGCGGGGGTGAGCTCCTACGAGCAGTACTTC

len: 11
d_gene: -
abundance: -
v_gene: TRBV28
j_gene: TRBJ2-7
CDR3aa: CASTTPSEQYF
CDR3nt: TGTGCCAGCACCACCCCCAGCGAGCAGTACTTC

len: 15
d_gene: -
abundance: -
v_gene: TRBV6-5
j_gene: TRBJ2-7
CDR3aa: CASSYSKVLTYEQYF
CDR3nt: TGTGCCAGCAGTTACTCAAAGGTCCTGACCTACGAGCAGTACTTC

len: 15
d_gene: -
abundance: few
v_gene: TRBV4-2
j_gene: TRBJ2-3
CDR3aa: CASSQETAITDTQYF
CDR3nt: TGTGCCAGCAGCCAAGAGACGGCAATCACAGATACGCAGTATTTT

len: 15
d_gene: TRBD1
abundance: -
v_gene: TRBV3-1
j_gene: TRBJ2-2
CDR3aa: CASSLGQGAIGELFF
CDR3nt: TGTGCCAGCAGCCTGGGCCAGGGGGCGATCGGGGAGCTGTTTTTT

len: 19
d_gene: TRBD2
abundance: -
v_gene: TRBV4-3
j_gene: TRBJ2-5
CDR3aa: CASSQGILAAGRYRETQYF
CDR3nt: TGCGCCAGCAGCCAAGGGATACTAGCGGCGGGCCGATATAGGGAGACCCAGTACTTC

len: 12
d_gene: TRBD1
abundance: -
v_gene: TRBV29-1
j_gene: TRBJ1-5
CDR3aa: CSVGGGGQPQHF
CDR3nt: TGCAGCGTGGGAGGGGGCGGACAGCCCCAGCATTTT

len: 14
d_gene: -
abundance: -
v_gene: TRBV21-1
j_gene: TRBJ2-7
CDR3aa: CASSRKTGDGEQYF
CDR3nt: TGTGCCAGCAGCCGAAAGACAGGGGATGGCGAGCAGTACTTC

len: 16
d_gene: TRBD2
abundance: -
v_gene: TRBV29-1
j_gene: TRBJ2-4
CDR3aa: CSVEGRSGGARNIQYF
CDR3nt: TGCAGCGTTGAAGGCCGTAGCGGGGGGGCGCGAAACATTCAGTACTTC

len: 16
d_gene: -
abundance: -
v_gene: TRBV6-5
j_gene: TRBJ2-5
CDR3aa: CASSYSTAYGKMTQYF
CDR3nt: TGTGCCAGCAGTTACTCGACGGCATATGGGAAAATGACCCAGTACTTC

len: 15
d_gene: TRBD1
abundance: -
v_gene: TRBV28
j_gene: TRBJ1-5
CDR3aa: CASSLSPRGNQPQHF
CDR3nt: TGTGCCAGCAGTTTATCCCCCAGGGGGAATCAGCCCCAGCATTTT

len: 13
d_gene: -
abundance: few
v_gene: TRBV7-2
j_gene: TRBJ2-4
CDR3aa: CASRGVGENIQYF
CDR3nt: TGTGCCAGCAGGGGGGTGGGGGAAAACATTCAGTACTTC

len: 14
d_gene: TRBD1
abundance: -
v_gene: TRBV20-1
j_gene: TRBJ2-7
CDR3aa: CSARGDRGSYEQYF
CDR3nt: TGCAGTGCTAGAGGGGACAGGGGTTCCTACGAGCAGTACTTC